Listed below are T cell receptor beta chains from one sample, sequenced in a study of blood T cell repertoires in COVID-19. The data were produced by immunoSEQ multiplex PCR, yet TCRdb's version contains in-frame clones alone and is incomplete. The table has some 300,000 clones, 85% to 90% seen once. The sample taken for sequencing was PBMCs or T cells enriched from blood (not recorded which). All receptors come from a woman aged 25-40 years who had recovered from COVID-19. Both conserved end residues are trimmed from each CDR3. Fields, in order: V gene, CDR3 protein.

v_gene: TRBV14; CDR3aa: ASSQYQQGLAGVVTYNEQF
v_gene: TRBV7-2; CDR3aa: ASRPPTANTEAF
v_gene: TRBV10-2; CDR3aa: ASRVYGTSGISYEQY
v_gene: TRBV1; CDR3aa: TSSQFTGTSLYEQY
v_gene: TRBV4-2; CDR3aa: ASSQEATSGYSYEQY
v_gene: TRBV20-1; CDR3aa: SADKRSEAF
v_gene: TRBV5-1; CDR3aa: ASSLQGQQNNEQF
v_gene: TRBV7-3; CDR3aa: ASSRLAGGSTGELF
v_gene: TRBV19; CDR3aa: ASSLQGSSEAF
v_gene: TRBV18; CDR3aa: ASSPSGGRALKTQY
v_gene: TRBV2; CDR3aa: ASSEEAGQRRSYEQY
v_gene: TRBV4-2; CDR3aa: ASSQRKGAGTEAF
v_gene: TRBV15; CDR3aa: ATSRSPLRTGSYSGNTIY
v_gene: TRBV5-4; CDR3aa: ASSLDSTEAF
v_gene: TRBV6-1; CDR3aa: ASSEALDALRELF
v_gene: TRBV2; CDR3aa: ASSWAGVFPEQY
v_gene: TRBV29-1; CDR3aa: SVVRAGGNTIY
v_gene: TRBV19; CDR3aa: ASSILKTRDTSNEKLF
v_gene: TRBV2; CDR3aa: ASRKTSGEGRETQY
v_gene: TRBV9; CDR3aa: ASSVALGQPQH
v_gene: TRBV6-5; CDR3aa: ASSSPGQVREKLF
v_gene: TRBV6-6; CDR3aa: TTSPYSDEQF
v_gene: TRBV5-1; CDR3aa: ASSLWVSETSFYEQY
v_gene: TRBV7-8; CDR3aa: ASSLVPKGRESFPEQF
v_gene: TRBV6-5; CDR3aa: ASSGIAGSYEQY
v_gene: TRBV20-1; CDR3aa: SVPVTETQY
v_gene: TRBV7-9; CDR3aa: ASSLAPGISGYT
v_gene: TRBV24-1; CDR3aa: ATSDGTGGGEQF
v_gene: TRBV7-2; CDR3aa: ASSLHQFYEQY
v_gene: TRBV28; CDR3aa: ASSAGIETQY
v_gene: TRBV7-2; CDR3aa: ASSTPTRDSGNTIY
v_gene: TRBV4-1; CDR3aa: ASSHVAEYNEQF
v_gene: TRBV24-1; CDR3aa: ATSDPRQGGTGELF
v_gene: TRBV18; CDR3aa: ASSPNQGATNEKLF